The following is a T cell receptor (beta chain) sequence with its context. The target antigen is unknown. TCRdb keeps only in-frame clones here, not all; method: immunoSEQ multiplex PCR. The sample has fewer than 85,000 clones, roughly 90% seen once. This specimen belongs to a study of OX40 agonist ivuxolimab in advanced cancers. Study in general: Treatment received earlier with anti-PD-1, anti-PD-L1 or anti-CTLA-4 agents was allowed, and approximately 40% had some. Study outcomes and limitations: Among the lowest levels of clonal expansion were found in partial responders at 0.1-3.0 mg/kg.

Systemic immunosuppression or autoimmune disease history was grounds to exclude patients. Deletions cut 4 bases from V and 4 bases from J, with 15 bases between. CDR1 and CDR2 (germline): MNHEY, SMNVEV (reference sequence). This CDR3 has 15 amino acids. The input for sequencing was CD4+ or CD8+ T cells sorted from blood, taken in a trial of the OX40 agonist ivuxolimab. The V call is TRBV27, the J call TRBJ2-3, with a possible D match to TRBD2 (5 bases). The source of this sequence is an adult with an advanced solid tumor such as melanoma, head and neck, liver or kidney cancer. CDR3 DNA sequence: TGTGCCAGCAGTTCCCGGGAATTATGGGCAGATACGCAGTATTTT. The encoded protein is CASSSRELWADTQYF.